These 6 T cell receptor beta chains were sequenced from one sample in a study of T cell responses to AZD1222 COVID-19 vaccine. Measured with immunoSEQ multiplex PCR; TCRdb has only the in-frame clones, and not every one. Of about 130,000 clones in the sample, 80% to 90% were seen once. Sequencing was performed on peripheral blood, taken 28 days after the second AZD1222 dose. The receptors were sampled from an adult who received the AZD1222 COVID-19 vaccine.

This clone appeared a single time. J is TRBJ2-4 and V is TRBV20-1, with a possible D match to TRBD2 (5 bases). Germline CDR1 reads DFQATT; CDR2 reads SNEGSKA (reference sequence). V lost 3 bases to trimming and J lost 1 base, with 13 bases between them. The CDR3 contains 15 residues. The CDR3 loop is CSASSPSGAKNIQYF. Here the CDR3 DNA reads TGCAGTGCTAGTAGTCCCAGCGGCGCCAAAAACATTCAGTACTTC.

The rearrangement links TRBV6-5 to TRBJ1-2, with D perhaps TRBD1 (5 bases). Trimming stripped 5 bases from V and 0 bases from J, with 13 bases between. Germline V gives CDR1 MNHEY, CDR2 SVGAGI. The CDR3 sequence is 15 residues long. The CDR3 sequence is CASSPWRGTNYGYTF. In nucleotides, the CDR3 is TGTGCCAGCAGTCCATGGAGGGGCACTAACTATGGCTACACCTTC.

CDR3 sequence: CASSAPGQRPQHF. The DNA for the CDR3 is TGCGCCAGCAGTGCCCCGGGACAGAGGCCCCAGCATTTT. This rearrangement joins TRBV10-2 to TRBJ1-5; TRBD1 matches at 7 bases. This CDR3 has 13 residues. V was clipped by 4 bases and J by 9 bases; unmatched bases: 6. The germline gives CDR1 WSHSY, CDR2 SAAADI.

V usage is TRBV10-3 and J usage is TRBJ1-3; D gene unclear. Trimming pared 6 bases from V and 0 bases from J, leaving 15 bases between. CDR1 and CDR2 from the germline V gene are ENHRY and SYGVKD. This CDR3 comprises 16 residues. The CDR3 DNA reads as TGTGCCATCAGCTTGCGTCTCCAGTTCTCTGGAAACACCATATATTTT. It translates to CAISLRLQFSGNTIYF.

The chain joins TRBV6-6 to TRBJ2-7; D is undetermined. The CDR3 has 16 amino acids. Germline assignment: CDR1 MNHNY and CDR2 SVGAGI (reference sequence). The V and J ends lost 2 bases and 0 bases respectively, with 14 bases between them. The DNA for the CDR3 is TGTGCCAGCAGTTACCCGGAAAGGGCCGTCTCCTACGAGCAGTACTTC. Translating gives CASSYPERAVSYEQYF.

Points on this clone: A junction boundary mismatches the germline segment, possibly from a read error. The rearrangement uses TRBV7-9 and TRBJ2-3, with 10 nucleotides matching TRBD2. The CDR3 contains 14 residues. Germline assignment: CDR1 SEHNR and CDR2 FQNEAQ (reference sequence). The CDR3 protein is CASSLAGVQDTQYF. CDR3 nucleotides: TGTGCCAGCAGCCTAGCGGGAGTACAAGATACGCAGTATTTT.